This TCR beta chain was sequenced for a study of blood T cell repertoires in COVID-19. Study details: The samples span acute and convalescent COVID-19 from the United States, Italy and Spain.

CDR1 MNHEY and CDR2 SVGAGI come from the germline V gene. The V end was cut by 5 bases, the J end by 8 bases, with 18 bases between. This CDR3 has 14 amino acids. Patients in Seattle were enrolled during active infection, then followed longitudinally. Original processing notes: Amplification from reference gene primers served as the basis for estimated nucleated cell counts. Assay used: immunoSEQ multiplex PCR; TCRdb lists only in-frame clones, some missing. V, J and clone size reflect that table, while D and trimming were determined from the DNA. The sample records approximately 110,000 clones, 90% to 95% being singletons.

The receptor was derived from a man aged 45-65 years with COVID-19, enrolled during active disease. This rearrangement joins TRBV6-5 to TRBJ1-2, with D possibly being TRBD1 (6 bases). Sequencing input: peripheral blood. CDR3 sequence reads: CASSRVTGIGGYTF. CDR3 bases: TGTGCCAGCAGTCGCGTAACAGGGATTGGAGGCTACACCTTC.